The 11 T cell receptor beta chains below were found in one sample sequenced in a study of blood T cells in healthy people across ages (dated by TCRdb to the mid-2010s). To prepare the library, 5' RACE was applied. The data were produced on an Illumina HiSeq 2500. A second about 6 to 11 cycle PCR used a sample-barcoded 5' primer and a J-beta primer mix. TCRdb took the public reads, trimmed them with fastp at Q25, ran MiXCR for clone calling and kept in-frame beta chains. Every distinct CDR3 protein forms one entry, paired with its most common genes and DNA. Recorded for this sample are over a million distinct CDR3 sequences; approximately 59% of them occurred a single time. Over 5.5% of the sample is taken by the ten largest. Input material: blood. These receptors all stem from a man between 18 and 29 years old in good health.

The J gene is TRBJ2-1, the V gene TRBV4-1, with TRBD1 matching over 10 bases. The V and J ends lost 4 bases and 10 bases, in that order; junction bases with no gene match: 7. Germline lookup yields CDR1 MGHRA and CDR2 YSYEKL. This CDR3 is 14 amino acids long. CDR3 protein: CASSPTGTGVEQFF. The CDR3 DNA is TGCGCCAGCAGCCCCACCGGGACAGGGGTGGAGCAGTTCTTC.

In its sample, this clonotype was seen a few times. The chain uses TRBV28 and TRBJ1-2; the D gene is possibly TRBD1 (5 bases). V lost 6 bases and J 5 bases, leaving 19 bases between the germline ends. Germline V gene data show CDR1 as MDHEN and CDR2 as SYDVKM. The CDR3 consists of 15 residues. The CDR3 sequence: CASRISRAWDYGYTF. The DNA for the CDR3 is TGTGCCAGCAGGATCTCCAGGGCCTGGGATTATGGCTACACCTTC.

This sequence joins TRBV3-1 and TRBJ2-1; 9 bases line up with TRBD2. The CDR3 runs to 15 residues. The germline V gene has CDR1 LGHDT and CDR2 YNNKEL (reference sequence). J lost 9 bases, V lost 2 bases, and 8 bases had no gene match. The CDR3 spells CASSQSVAGELEQFF. CDR3 sequence (DNA): TGTGCCAGCAGCCAAAGTGTAGCGGGAGAGCTTGAGCAGTTCTTC.

This clonotype was seen a single time. This sequence joins TRBV12-3 or TRBV12-4 and TRBJ1-4; TRBD1 aligns across 11 bases. The length of the CDR3 is 17 residues. The V gene end was trimmed by 6 bases and the J gene end by 1 base; junction bases not matched to a gene: 7. The CDR3 region has the DNA TGTGCCAGCAGGAGGGGACAGGGGGGAGGAACTAATGAAAAACTGTTTTTT. This sequence encodes CASRRGQGGGTNEKLFF.

Here the CDR3 reads CASSLLYKRTTALSYEQYF. In nucleotides, the CDR3 is TGTGCCAGCAGCTTACTCTACAAGAGAACGACGGCCCTCTCCTACGAGCAGTACTTC. The chain links TRBV7-9 to TRBJ2-7; D is ambiguous. Trimming removed 2 bases from V and 0 bases from J, with 23 bases in between. CDR1 SEHNR and CDR2 FQNEAQ come from the germline V gene (reference sequence). The CDR3 contains 19 residues. Variable domain in full (rest from reference TRBV7-9 and TRBJ2-7): DTGVSQNPRHKITKRGQNVTFRCDPISEHNRLYWYRQTLGQGPEFLTYFQNEAQLEKSRLLSDRFSAERPKGSFSTLEIQRTEQGDSAMYLCASSLLYKRTTALSYEQYFGPGTRLTVT.

This clonotype turned up a few times. V usage is TRBV20-1 and J usage is TRBJ2-4; no definite D call. This CDR3 is 12 amino acids long. V was shortened by 0 bases and J by 8 bases, with 8 bases between the two germline ends. The germline CDR1 and CDR2 sequences are DFQATT and SNEGSKA (reference sequence). CDR3 DNA sequence: TGCAGTGCTAGAGAGGTCACGGACATTCAGTACTTC. Its protein is CSAREVTDIQYF.

This clonotype was observed a few times. The chain couples TRBV4-1 to TRBJ2-4; 7 bases are a match to TRBD2. Germline CDR1 MGHRA, CDR2 YSYEKL. V lost 4 bases, J lost 5 bases, and 14 bases stayed unmatched. The CDR3 loop spans 17 amino acids. As DNA, the CDR3 is TGCGCCAGCAGCCTGCGCCAGCGGGGACGAGATGAAAACATTCAGTACTTC. It translates to CASSLRQRGRDENIQYF.

The V call is TRBV28, the J call TRBJ2-1; D is unclear. V lost 6 bases to trimming and J lost 1 base, with 13 bases between them. Germline loops: CDR1 MDHEN, CDR2 SYDVKM. The CDR3 consists of 15 residues. The CDR3 region has the DNA TGTGCCAGCAGCAAGAGATCAGGATCCTACAATGAGCAGTTCTTC. Translation: CASSKRSGSYNEQFF.

The V gene is TRBV6-5, the J gene TRBJ2-7, with D maybe TRBD2 (6 bases). Germline V gene lookup returns CDR1 MNHEY and CDR2 SVGAGI. V gave up 4 bases and J gave up 5 bases, with 15 bases separating them. The CDR3 runs to 14 residues. The CDR3 DNA follows: TGTGCCAGCAGTTTTGCGGCGGGGTTCGACGAGCAGTACTTC. Its translation is CASSFAAGFDEQYF.

The CDR3 spells CASSPLSGAGSHEQYF. The CDR3 DNA sequence: TGTGCCAGCAGTCCGTTATCCGGGGCAGGGTCCCACGAGCAGTACTTC. V usage is TRBV6-2 or TRBV6-3 and J usage is TRBJ2-4; the D gene could be TRBD1 or TRBD2 (5 bases each). Judging by the DNA end, TRBJ2-7 fits better; the J call may be wrong. Germline CDR1 reads MNHEY; CDR2 reads SVGEGT. This CDR3 has 16 residues.

V gene TRBV9 combines with J gene TRBJ1-2; D ambiguous. The V and J ends lost 0 bases and 8 bases respectively, with 11 bases between them. Germline CDR1 reads SGDLS; CDR2 reads YYNGEE. The CDR3 loop spans 13 amino acids. In DNA form, the CDR3 reads TGTGCCAGCAGCGTAGCAGGAGGGTGGGGCTACACCTTC. Protein: CASSVAGGWGYTF.